Below are 8 T cell receptor beta chains sequenced from a single sample in a study of T cells expressing NK-cell markers. TCRdb reprocessed the 5' RACE reads; each CDR3 protein has one entry and no DNA is given. This listing includes roughly 180,000 distinct CDR3 sequences. Sequencing was performed on blood T cells: a sorted CD56 or NKG2C T cell subset, CD4+ or CD8+ T cells, or bulk PBMC T cells (not recorded which). The receptors stem from a man aged 18 to 69 in good health.

The V and J genes are TRBV24-1 and TRBJ2-2; TCRdb proposes TRBD2, but this gene call is untestable without DNA. The CDR3 length is 16 residues. CDR1 and CDR2 (germline): KGHDR, SFDVKD. CDR3 loop: CATSDRQGPNTGELFF.

The chain carries TRBV19 and TRBJ2-2; the D call from TCRdb, TRBD1, cannot be confirmed without DNA. CDR1 is LNHDA, CDR2 SQIVND, per germline (reference sequence). The CDR3 has 16 amino acids. CDR3 protein: CASSIGPGAITGELFF.

The chain carries TRBV6-1 and TRBJ1-6. Germline assignment: CDR1 MNHNS and CDR2 SASEGT. The CDR3 extends over 14 amino acids. CDR3 protein: CASSEWQISSPLHF.

V and J are TRBV4-1 and TRBJ2-7; the D call of TRBD1 rests on TCRdb alone, since no DNA is present to check it. The CDR3 has 15 residues. Germline V gene data show CDR1 as MGHRA and CDR2 as YSYEKL. CDR3 in amino acids: CASSQTGQGSYEQYF.

The V call is TRBV5-1, the J call TRBJ2-1. Germline loops: CDR1 SGHRS, CDR2 YFSETQ. The CDR3 runs to 13 residues. The CDR3 protein is CASSLVPYNEQFF. Based on the CDR3 plus reference TRBV5-1 and TRBJ2-1, the full variable domain is KAGVTQTPRYLIKTRGQQVTLSCSPISGHRSVSWYQQTPGQGLQFLFEYFSETQRNKGNFPGRFSGRQFSNSRSEMNVSTLELGDSALYLCASSLVPYNEQFFGPGTRLTVL.

The chain is built from TRBV12-3 or TRBV12-4 and TRBJ2-5; absent DNA, TCRdb's TRBD1 call cannot be checked. The CDR3 contains 15 residues. CDR3: CASSLAGGVQETQYF.

The chain joins TRBV7-9 to TRBJ2-5; TCRdb names TRBD1, which stays unverified in the absence of DNA. Per the germline V gene, CDR1 is SEHNR and CDR2 is FQNEAQ (reference sequence). The CDR3 totals 12 residues. The CDR3 reads CASSPGTGVQYF.

This chain joins TRBV25-1 and TRBJ1-2; TCRdb designates TRBD1, a call that cannot be tested without DNA. CDR3 length: 14 residues. The germline V gene has CDR1 MGHDK and CDR2 SYGVNS. The CDR3 loop reads CASSEGRGFFGYTF.